These T cell receptor beta chains were read from a single sample in a study of blood T cell repertoires in COVID-19. Method: immunoSEQ multiplex PCR; TCRdb's copy keeps in-frame clones and lacks some. The sample contains roughly 290,000 clones, 70% to 90% of which appear only once. The sample comprised peripheral blood. These TCRs come from a woman aged 60-75 years with acute or convalescent COVID-19. CDR3s include the opening cysteine and the closing phenylalanine or tryptophan. The D gene is left open where the match is weak. For some rows the clone size is stated as once, few or many, or as a class when expanded; others skip it.

CDR3nt,CDR3aa,j_gene,d_gene,v_gene,abundance
TGTGCCACCAGGGGGACAGGGAGTGTTGGAGGCTACACCTTC,CATRGTGSVGGYTF,TRBJ1-2,TRBD1,TRBV24-1,.
TGTGCCTGGAGCGACGGGACAGTAGGCGAGCAGTACTTC,CAWSDGTVGEQYF,TRBJ2-7,TRBD1,TRBV30,.
TGTGCCAGCTATGCGACAGCCCTCTACGAGCAGTACTTC,CASYATALYEQYF,TRBJ2-7,.,TRBV6-5,.
TGTGCCATCAGTGAGACGGGGAATAGGGATGAAAAACTGTTTTTT,CAISETGNRDEKLFF,TRBJ1-4,.,TRBV10-3,few
TGTGCCAGCAGTTCCAATAGCAATCAGCCCCAGCATTTT,CASSSNSNQPQHF,TRBJ1-5,.,TRBV12-3/TRBV12-4,.
TGTGCCAGCAGCTTAGCCGGGACAAACACCGGGGAGCTGTTTTTT,CASSLAGTNTGELFF,TRBJ2-2,.,TRBV7-2,.
TGTGCCAGCAGAAAACAGGACACGAACACCGGGGAGCTGTTTTTT,CASRKQDTNTGELFF,TRBJ2-2,.,TRBV7-9,.
TGTGCCACCAGTGACAGGACAGGGGGCATCATCAATGAGCAGTTCTTC,CATSDRTGGIINEQFF,TRBJ2-1,TRBD1,TRBV24-1,.
TGTGCCAGCAGCCATTCCCCCATGGGCGGGAGGGAGACCCAGTACTTC,CASSHSPMGGRETQYF,TRBJ2-5,TRBD2,TRBV3-1/TRBV3-2,.
TGTGCCAGCAGACCCCCGGGACTCCCATACGAGCAGTACTTC,CASRPPGLPYEQYF,TRBJ2-7,.,TRBV6-5,.
TGTGCCAGCAGTTTACACCTCGGGGGTAATTCACCCCTCCACTTT,CASSLHLGGNSPLHF,TRBJ1-6,.,TRBV28,.
TGTGCCAGCAGCGTAGGAGGGGGCGAGCAGTACTTC,CASSVGGGEQYF,TRBJ2-7,.,TRBV9,.
TGTGCCAGCAGCCGCCTCGGGGTACTGTTCTTC,CASSRLGVLFF,TRBJ2-1,.,TRBV4-2,.
TGTGCCAGCAGTTCGGACAGCTTTTACAATGAGCAGTTCTTC,CASSSDSFYNEQFF,TRBJ2-1,.,TRBV6-2/TRBV6-3,.
TGTGCCAGTAGACTGGGACAGGGGGCGTATGGCTACACCTTC,CASRLGQGAYGYTF,TRBJ1-2,TRBD1,TRBV19,.
TGTGCCAGTAGTATAGCCCGACTAGCCTCCTACAATGAGCAGTTCTTC,CASSIARLASYNEQFF,TRBJ2-1,TRBD2,TRBV19,.
TGTGCCAGCAGTAATGGGCAGGGCGAGCAGTACTTC,CASSNGQGEQYF,TRBJ2-7,.,TRBV6-5,.